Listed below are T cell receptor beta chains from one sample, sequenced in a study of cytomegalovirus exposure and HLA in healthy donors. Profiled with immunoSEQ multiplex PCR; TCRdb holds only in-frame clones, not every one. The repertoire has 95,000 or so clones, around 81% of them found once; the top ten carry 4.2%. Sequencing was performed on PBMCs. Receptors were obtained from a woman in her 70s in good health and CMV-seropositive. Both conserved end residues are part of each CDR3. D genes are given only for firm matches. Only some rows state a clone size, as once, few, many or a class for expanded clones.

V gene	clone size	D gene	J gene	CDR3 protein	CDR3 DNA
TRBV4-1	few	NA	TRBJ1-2	CASSQAGGRGYGYTF	TGCGCCAGCAGCCAAGCGGGGGGCAGGGGCTATGGCTACACCTTC
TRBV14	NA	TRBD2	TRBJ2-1	CASSRTRASGMTTDEQFF	TGTGCCAGCAGCCGAACTAGGGCTAGCGGGATGACTACTGATGAGCAGTTCTTC
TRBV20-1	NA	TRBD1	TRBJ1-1	CKGTGDTEAFF	TGCAAAGGGACAGGGGATACTGAAGCTTTCTTT
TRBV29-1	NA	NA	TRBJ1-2	CSVADGTPSGYTF	TGCAGCGTTGCGGACGGGACACCCTCAGGCTACACCTTC
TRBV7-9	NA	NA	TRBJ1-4	CASSLSREKLFF	TGTGCCAGCAGCTTATCTAGGGAAAAACTGTTTTTT
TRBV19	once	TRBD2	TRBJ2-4	CASSVTSGRASGNIQYF	TGTGCCAGTAGTGTAACTAGCGGGAGGGCCTCTGGGAACATTCAGTACTTC
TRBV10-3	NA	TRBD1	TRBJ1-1	CAISETGGEAFF	TGTGCCATCAGTGAAACAGGGGGTGAAGCTTTCTTT
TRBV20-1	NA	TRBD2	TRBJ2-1	CSAKAGRQFF	TGCAGTGCTAAAGCGGGAAGGCAGTTCTTC
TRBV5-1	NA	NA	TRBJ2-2	CASSLTDANTGELFF	TGCGCCAGCAGCCTGACTGACGCGAACACCGGGGAGCTGTTTTTT
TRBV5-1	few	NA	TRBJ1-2	CASSLEGNYGYTF	TGCGCCAGCAGCTTGGAGGGGAACTATGGCTACACCTTC
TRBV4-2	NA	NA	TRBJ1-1	CASSQDSRAGVTEAFF	TGTGCCAGCAGCCAGGATAGCAGGGCAGGGGTCACTGAAGCTTTCTTT
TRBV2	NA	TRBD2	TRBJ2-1	CASSGSGTTGYNEQFF	TGTGCCAGCAGTGGATCCGGGACTACAGGCTACAATGAGCAGTTCTTC
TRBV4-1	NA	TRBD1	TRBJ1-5	CASSQEDWDRFQPQHF	TGCGCCAGCAGCCAAGAAGATTGGGACAGGTTCCAGCCCCAGCATTTT
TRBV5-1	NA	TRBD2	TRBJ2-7	CASSYSGSSYEQYF	TGCGCCAGCAGCTATAGCGGGAGCTCCTACGAGCAGTACTTC
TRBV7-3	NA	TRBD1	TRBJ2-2	CASNVGQGAPGELFF	TGTGCGAGCAATGTAGGACAGGGGGCTCCCGGGGAGCTGTTTTTT
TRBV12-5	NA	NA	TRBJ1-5	CASGLVMDSNSNQPQHF	TGTGCTAGTGGTTTGGTCATGGACAGTAATAGCAATCAGCCCCAGCATTTT
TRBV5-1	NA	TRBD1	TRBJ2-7	CASSSSGQGATYEQYF	TGCGCCAGCAGCTCATCAGGACAGGGGGCGACCTACGAGCAGTACTTC
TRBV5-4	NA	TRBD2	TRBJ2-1	CASSSGSGRGNEQFF	TGTGCCAGCTCGAGCGGGAGCGGGAGGGGCAATGAGCAGTTCTTC
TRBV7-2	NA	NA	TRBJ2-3	CASSLERQSYAQYF	TGTGCCAGCAGCTTAGAACGCCAGTCATACGCGCAGTATTTT
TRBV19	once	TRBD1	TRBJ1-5	CASSMGTGRFGQPQHF	TGTGCCAGTAGTATGGGGACAGGGCGTTTCGGGCAGCCCCAGCATTTT
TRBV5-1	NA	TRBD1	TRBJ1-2	CASSAGQGRGYTF	TGCGCCAGCAGCGCCGGACAGGGACGGGGCTACACCTTC
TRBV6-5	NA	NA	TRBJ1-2	CASSYLGGYGYTF	TGTGCCAGCAGTTACCTGGGGGGCTATGGCTACACCTTC
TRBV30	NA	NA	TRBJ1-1	CAYSFSPNTEAFF	TGTGCCTACTCATTTAGCCCGAACACTGAAGCTTTCTTT
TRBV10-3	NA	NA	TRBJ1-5	CAISREPSNQPQHF	TGTGCCATCAGTAGGGAGCCAAGCAATCAGCCCCAGCATTTT
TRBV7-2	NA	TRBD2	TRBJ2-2	CASSLVGEGGELFF	TGTGCCAGCAGCTTAGTAGGGGAGGGCGGGGAGCTGTTTTTT
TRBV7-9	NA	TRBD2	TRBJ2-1	CASSPRQRERDNEQFF	TGTGCCAGCAGCCCCCGGCAGCGGGAGAGGGACAATGAGCAGTTCTTC
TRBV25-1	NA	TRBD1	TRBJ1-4	CASSEIGTGVVEKLFF	TGTGCCAGCAGTGAAATAGGAACAGGGGTGGTTGAAAAACTGTTTTTT
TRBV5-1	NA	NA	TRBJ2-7	CASSLRSDSYEQYF	TGCGCCAGCAGCCTCCGATCAGATTCCTACGAGCAGTACTTC
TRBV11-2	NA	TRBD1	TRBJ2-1	CASTLTTTGTGASMEQFF	TGTGCCAGCACCTTAACAACGACGGGGACAGGGGCTTCCATGGAGCAGTTCTTC
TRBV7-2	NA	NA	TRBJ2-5	CASSPRSRETQYF	TGTGCCAGCAGCCCCCGCTCTCGGGAGACCCAGTACTTC
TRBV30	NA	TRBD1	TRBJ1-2	CARGQGNYGYTF	TGTGCCCGGGGACAGGGAAACTATGGCTACACCTTC
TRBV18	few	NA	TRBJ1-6	CASSTGYSPLHF	TGTGCCAGCTCAACAGGGTACTCACCCCTCCACTTT
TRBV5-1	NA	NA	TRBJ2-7	CASSNGQPYEQYF	TGCGCCAGCAGTAACGGACAGCCCTACGAGCAGTACTTC
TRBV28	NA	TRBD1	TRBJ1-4	CASSTGTEGEKLFF	TGTGCCAGCAGTACCGGGACAGAAGGAGAAAAACTGTTTTTT
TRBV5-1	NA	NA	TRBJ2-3	CASSAGRGGTLSSTDTQYF	TGCGCCAGCAGTGCGGGCAGGGGAGGGACCTTGAGTAGCACAGATACGCAGTATTTT
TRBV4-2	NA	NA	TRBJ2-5	CASSQAGRVGETQYF	TGTGCCAGCAGCCAAGCGGGAAGGGTGGGAGAGACCCAGTACTTC
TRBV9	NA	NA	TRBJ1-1	CASRAGLGADEAFF	TGTGCCAGCCGCGCTGGGTTAGGGGCAGATGAAGCTTTCTTT
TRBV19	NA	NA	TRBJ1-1	CARPKQPNTEAFF	TGTGCCAGGCCGAAGCAACCGAACACTGAAGCTTTCTTT
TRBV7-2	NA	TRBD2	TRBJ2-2	CASSLAPGGTGELFF	TGTGCCAGCAGCTTAGCCCCCGGGGGGACCGGGGAGCTGTTCTTT
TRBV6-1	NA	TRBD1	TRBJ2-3	CASSALSGGDTQYF	TGTGCCAGCAGTGCATTATCAGGGGGTGATACGCAGTATTTT
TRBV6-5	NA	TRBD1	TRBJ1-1	CASIRDRVNTEAFF	TGTGCCAGCATCAGGGACAGGGTGAACACTGAAGCTTTCTTT
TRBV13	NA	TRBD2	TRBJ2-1	CASLYSGGSRNEQFF	TGTGCCAGCCTCTATTCGGGCGGGAGTAGGAATGAGCAGTTCTTC
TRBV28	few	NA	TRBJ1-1	CASRPRLFFRLLF	TGTGCCAGCAGACCCCGACTCTTTTTTAGGCTTCTCTTT
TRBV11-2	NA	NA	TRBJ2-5	CASSSPRQVQETQYF	TGTGCCAGCAGCTCCCCCCGGCAGGTCCAAGAGACCCAGTACTTC
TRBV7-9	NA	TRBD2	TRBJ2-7	CASSPMGLSSTYEQYF	TGTGCCAGCAGCCCCATGGGACTATCGTCAACCTACGAGCAGTACTTC
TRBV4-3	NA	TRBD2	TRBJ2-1	CASSPYWLAEPLMLNEQFF	TGCGCCAGCAGCCCGTATTGGCTAGCGGAGCCCCTAATGCTCAATGAGCAGTTCTTC
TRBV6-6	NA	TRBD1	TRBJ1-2	CASSYGTANYGYTF	TGTGCCAGCAGTTACGGGACAGCCAACTATGGCTACACCTTC
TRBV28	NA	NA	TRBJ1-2	CASVKPAGGETYGYTF	TGTGCCAGCGTTAAGCCGGCGGGCGGAGAAACCTATGGCTACACCTTC
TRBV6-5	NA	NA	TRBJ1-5	CASSPNSNQPQHF	TGTGCCAGCAGTCCTAATAGCAATCAGCCCCAGCATTTT
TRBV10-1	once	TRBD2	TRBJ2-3	CASRAGGLTDTQYF	TGCGCCAGCAGAGCGGGAGGCCTCACAGATACGCAGTATTTT
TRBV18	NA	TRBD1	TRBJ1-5	CASSPQGGNQPQHF	TGTGCCAGCTCGCCCCAGGGGGGCAATCAGCCCCAGCATTTT